Below are 23 T cell receptor beta chains sequenced from a single sample in a study of blood T cell repertoires in COVID-19. Profiling relied on immunoSEQ multiplex PCR, and the TCRdb table lists in-frame clones only, not all of them. The sample includes approximately 300,000 clones, around 88% of them seen just once. The material sequenced was peripheral blood. These receptors came from a woman between 45 and 65 years old with acute or convalescent COVID-19.

The chain uses TRBV5-1 and TRBJ2-7; TRBD2 matches at 8 bases. Germline V gene lookup returns CDR1 SGHRS and CDR2 YFSETQ. CDR3 length: 14 residues. V dropped 3 bases and J dropped 3; count of bases not matched to a gene: 5. This CDR3 reads CASSYAGGGYEQYF. Written as DNA, the CDR3 is TGCGCCAGCAGCTACGCGGGGGGAGGCTACGAGCAGTACTTC.

The chain combines TRBV7-3 with TRBJ2-3; a possible D gene is TRBD2 (6 bases). V was cut by 5 bases and J by 0 bases, with 9 bases left in between. The CDR3 is 14 amino acids. Germline CDR1 SGHTA, CDR2 FQGTGA. The CDR3 DNA is TGTGCCAGCAGCCACAGCGGGAGCACAGATACGCAGTATTTT. The encoded protein is CASSHSGSTDTQYF.

The genes are TRBV7-9 and TRBJ2-7; D unclear. The germline V and J ends were trimmed by 1 base and 3 bases, with 19 bases remaining between them. The CDR3 is 17 amino acids. In germline, CDR1 is SEHNR, CDR2 FQNEAQ (reference sequence). DNA for the CDR3: TGTGCCAGCAGCTTAGGCCTAACCACGAGAGTACTCTACGAGCAGTACTTC. This sequence encodes CASSLGLTTRVLYEQYF.

The chain employs TRBV9 and TRBJ1-2, with D possibly matching TRBD1 (5 bases). This CDR3 has 16 residues. CDR1 SGDLS and CDR2 YYNGEE come from the germline V gene. V was trimmed by 4 bases and J by 4 bases, leaving 20 bases between them. The CDR3 protein is CASSLLDDSLVYGYTF. For the CDR3, the DNA is TGTGCCAGCAGCCTACTGGACGACAGCCTTGTCTATGGCTACACCTTC.

The rearrangement joins TRBV13 to TRBJ2-7; perhaps TRBD2 as D (6 bases). Germline V gives CDR1 PRHDT, CDR2 FYEKMQ (reference sequence). The V end lost 4 bases, the J end lost 3 bases, and 13 bases lay between the germline ends. The CDR3 is 14 amino acids. CDR3 in amino acids: CASSSGAVLYEQYF. CDR3 in DNA: TGTGCCAGCAGCTCGGGAGCGGTCCTCTACGAGCAGTACTTC.

V usage is TRBV6-5 and J usage is TRBJ2-3, with D maybe TRBD1 (5 bases). V lost 7 bases and J lost 1, with 12 bases in between. The CDR3 is 14 amino acids. CDR1 is MNHEY, CDR2 SVGAGI, per germline. The CDR3 reads CASTTGRGTDTQYF. For the CDR3, the DNA is TGTGCCAGCACGACGGGCAGGGGCACAGATACGCAGTATTTT.

The CDR3 reads CASSVEAGGSEQYF. The CDR3 DNA reads TGTGCCAGCAGTGTCGAGGCAGGGGGGAGCGAGCAGTACTTC. The rearrangement links TRBV2 to TRBJ2-7, with D perhaps matching TRBD1 (7 bases). The ends were cut back, 4 bases at V and 6 bases at J, with 16 bases in the middle. Germline lookup yields CDR1 SNHLY and CDR2 FYNNEI. The length of the CDR3 is 14 residues.

The rearrangement links TRBV28 to TRBJ2-6; D gene unclear. The CDR3 runs to 15 residues. Trimming removed 5 bases from V and 2 bases from J, with 10 bases in between. Germline V gene lookup returns CDR1 MDHEN and CDR2 SYDVKM. CDR3 amino acids: CASSLPYTGANVLTF. In nucleotides, the CDR3 is TGTGCCAGCAGTCTCCCCTATACTGGGGCCAACGTCCTGACTTTC.

The chain has TRBV19 and TRBJ1-1; TRBD1 matches 7 bases. This CDR3 has 15 residues. V shed 1 base and J 4 bases; nucleotides not matched to a gene: 6. Germline loops: CDR1 LNHDA, CDR2 SQIVND (reference sequence). The CDR3 region has the DNA TGTGCCAGTAGTATAGGTACAGGGGCCTTCACTGAAGCTTTCTTT. It is translated as CASSIGTGAFTEAFF.

The chain links TRBV12-3 or TRBV12-4 to TRBJ1-5, with D unclear. Trimming removed 6 bases at V and 4 bases at J, with 4 bases between. CDR3 length: 11 amino acids. The CDR3 spells CASSLNQPQHF. DNA of the CDR3: TGTGCCAGCAGCCTTAATCAGCCCCAGCATTTT.

J is TRBJ1-2 and V is TRBV15; tentatively, D is TRBD1 (6 bases). Trimming took 0 bases from V and 6 from J, leaving 17 bases between them. The germline CDR1 and CDR2 sequences are LNHNV and YYDKDF (reference sequence). This CDR3 contains 16 residues. DNA for the CDR3: TGTGCCACCAGCAGAGATAGGAGCAGGGGAATTGATGGCTACACCTTC. The encoded protein is CATSRDRSRGIDGYTF.

This chain links TRBV4-1 with TRBJ2-3; D gene unclear. The CDR3 runs to 18 residues. V was shortened by 0 bases and J by 5 bases, with 21 bases between the two germline ends. Germline V CDR1 and CDR2: MGHRA, YSYEKL. CDR3 region: CASSQESITIRMLDTQYF. The CDR3 coding sequence is TGCGCCAGCAGCCAAGAGAGTATCACTATCCGAATGTTAGATACGCAGTATTTT.

J is TRBJ1-3 and V is TRBV7-3; TRBD1 might be the D (6 bases). Germline V gene data show CDR1 as SGHTA and CDR2 as FQGTGA. CDR3 length: 15 amino acids. V was pared by 1 base and J by 2 bases, with 9 bases between. The CDR3: CASSLNQGTGNTIYF. The DNA for the CDR3 is TGTGCCAGCAGCTTAAATCAGGGGACTGGAAACACCATATATTTT.

This rearrangement joins TRBV15 to TRBJ2-7; 9 bases agree with TRBD1. Germline lookup yields CDR1 LNHNV and CDR2 YYDKDF (reference sequence). The CDR3 is 15 residues long. V shed 4 bases, J shed 4 bases, and the junction held 8 bases outside the gene matches. CDR3: CATSTPGQGTYEQYF. Here the CDR3 DNA reads TGTGCCACCAGCACTCCGGGACAGGGTACTTACGAGCAGTACTTC.

The V and J genes are TRBV10-3 and TRBJ1-1; 8 nucleotides align to TRBD1. This CDR3 comprises 15 residues. Germline V gene data show CDR1 as ENHRY and CDR2 as SYGVKD. Trimming removed 1 base from V and 1 base from J; junction bases left unmatched: 2. The CDR3 region is CAISEWDRQNTEAFF. CDR3 DNA sequence: TGTGCCATCAGTGAGTGGGACAGGCAGAACACTGAAGCTTTCTTT.

V gene TRBV5-4 combines with J gene TRBJ2-7, with 16 bases identical to TRBD2. There are 17 residues in the CDR3. V lost 4 bases and J lost 0; bases outside the gene matches: 4. CDR1 SGHNT and CDR2 YYREEE come from the germline V gene (reference sequence). CDR3 nucleotides: TGTGCCAGCAGCACGGGACTAGCGGGAGGGGTCTCCTACGAGCAGTACTTC. This sequence encodes CASSTGLAGGVSYEQYF.

The chain combines TRBV11-2 with TRBJ2-7; the match to TRBD1 covers 7 bases. The V and J ends lost 5 bases and 5 bases, in that order; junction bases with no gene match: 12. CDR1 is SGHAT, CDR2 FQNNGV, per germline. This CDR3 has 15 residues. Written as DNA, the CDR3 is TGTGCCAGCAGCCGCAGCACAGGGGAGCACGACGAGCAGTACTTC. Translation: CASSRSTGEHDEQYF.

This chain connects TRBV9 to TRBJ1-3; D is unresolved. This CDR3 spans 15 amino acids. V was trimmed by 2 bases and J by 2 bases, leaving 11 bases between them. Looked up from germline, CDR1 is SGDLS and CDR2 is YYNGEE. In DNA form, the CDR3 reads TGTGCCAGCAGCGTCGGGGTTCGCGCTGGAAACACCATATATTTT. This translates into CASSVGVRAGNTIYF.

This clone was seen only once. This chain uses TRBV7-9 with TRBJ2-1; 13 nucleotides match TRBD2. CDR1 and CDR2 (germline): SEHNR, FQNEAQ (reference sequence). The CDR3 is 16 amino acids. The V segment lost 4 bases and the J segment 3 bases; nucleotides outside the gene matches: 3. The CDR3 region has the DNA TGTGCCAGCAGCTCTCGGACTAGCGGGAGCTACAATGAGCAGTTCTTC. The encoded protein is CASSSRTSGSYNEQFF.

This chain connects TRBV6-6 to TRBJ1-5; maybe TRBD1 (5 bases). The germline V and J ends were trimmed by 7 bases and 0 bases, with 13 bases remaining between them. The CDR3 length is 15 residues. Germline CDR1 is MNHNY and CDR2 is SVGAGI (reference sequence). The DNA of the CDR3 is TGTGCCAGCACTGTCGACAGCTTTAGCAATCAGCCCCAGCATTTT. This codes for CASTVDSFSNQPQHF.

There are a few counts of this clone. This rearrangement joins TRBV6-6 to TRBJ1-2, with TRBD1 as a possible D gene (5 bases). V lost 5 bases and J 8 bases, leaving 24 bases between the germline ends. The germline V gene has CDR1 MNHNY and CDR2 SVGAGI (reference sequence). The CDR3 runs 16 residues. The CDR3 spells CASSRRDSFFYGGYTF. CDR3 sequence (DNA): TGTGCCAGCAGTCGCCGGGACTCCTTTTTCTACGGGGGCTACACCTTC.

The chain has TRBV7-2 and TRBJ2-2; 11 positions match TRBD1. V dropped 6 bases and J dropped 6; count of bases not matched to a gene: 6. This CDR3 is 15 amino acids long. CDR1 SGHTA and CDR2 FQGNSA come from the germline V gene. The CDR3 DNA reads as TGTGCCAGCAGTTTTCCGGGACAGGGGGCCGGGGAGCTGTTTTTT. It yields the protein CASSFPGQGAGELFF.

This clone was recorded only once. The V call is TRBV4-3, the J call TRBJ2-5; 8 nucleotides match TRBD1. Germline V gene lookup returns CDR1 LGHNA and CDR2 YSLEER. With 4 bases clipped from V and 5 bases from J, the junction kept 6 bases outside the gene matches. This CDR3 region has 14 residues. This chain's CDR3 is CASSRITGGETQYF. The CDR3 region has the DNA TGCGCCAGCAGCCGGATCACAGGGGGGGAGACCCAGTACTTC.